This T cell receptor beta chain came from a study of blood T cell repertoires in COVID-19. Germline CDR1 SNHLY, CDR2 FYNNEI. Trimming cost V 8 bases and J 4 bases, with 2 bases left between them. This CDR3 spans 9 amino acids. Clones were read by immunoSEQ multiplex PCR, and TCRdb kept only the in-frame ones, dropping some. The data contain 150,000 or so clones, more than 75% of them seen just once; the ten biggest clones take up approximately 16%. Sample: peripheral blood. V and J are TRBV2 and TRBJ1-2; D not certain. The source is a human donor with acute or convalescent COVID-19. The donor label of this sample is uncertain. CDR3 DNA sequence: TGTGCCAGCCTCTATGGCTACACCTTC. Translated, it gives CASLYGYTF.